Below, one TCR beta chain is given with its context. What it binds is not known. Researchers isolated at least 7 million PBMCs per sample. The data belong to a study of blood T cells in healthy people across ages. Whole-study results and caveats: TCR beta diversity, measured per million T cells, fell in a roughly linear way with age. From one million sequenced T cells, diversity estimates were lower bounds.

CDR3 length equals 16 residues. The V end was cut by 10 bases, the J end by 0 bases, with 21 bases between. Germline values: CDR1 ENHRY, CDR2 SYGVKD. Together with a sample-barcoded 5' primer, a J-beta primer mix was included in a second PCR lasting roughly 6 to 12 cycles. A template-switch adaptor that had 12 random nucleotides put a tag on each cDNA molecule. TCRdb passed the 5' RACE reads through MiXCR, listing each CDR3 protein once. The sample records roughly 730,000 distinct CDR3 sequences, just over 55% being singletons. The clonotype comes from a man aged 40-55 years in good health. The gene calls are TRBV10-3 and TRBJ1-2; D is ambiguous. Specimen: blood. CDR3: CATNPRAQPTNYGYTF. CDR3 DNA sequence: TGTGCCACAAACCCGAGAGCCCAACCAACTAACTATGGCTACACCTTC.